This record covers a single TCR beta chain. CD8+ and CD4+ blood T cells underwent TCR beta sequencing. The sample comes from a study of CD8 T cells in Susac syndrome. V gave up 0 bases and J gave up 5 bases; unmatched junction bases: 4. The CDR3 loop spans 18 amino acids. CDR1 and CDR2 (germline): KGHDR, SFDVKD. Random hexamers were used to reverse transcribe the RNA input (roughly 0.5 to 1 ug). Amplification of TCR beta CDR3 spanned 54 Vbeta and 13 Jbeta via immunoSEQ multiplex PCR. MiXCR, applied by TCRdb to the immunoSEQ multiplex PCR reads, yields one record per CDR3 protein. Of approximately 110,000 distinct CDR3 sequences listed, 85% to 95% are singletons.

The receptor comes from a human donor with multiple sclerosis. Sequencing was carried out using CD8+ T cells from PBMCs. V and J are TRBV24-1 and TRBJ2-1; 15 nucleotides match TRBD2. The CDR3 sequence: CATSDLGLAGGPNNEQFF. Written as DNA, the CDR3 is TGTGCCACCAGTGATTTGGGACTAGCGGGAGGGCCCAACAATGAGCAGTTCTTC.